Each of the 14 T cell receptor beta chains below was sequenced from the same sample in a study of CD8 T cells in ankylosing spondylitis (dated by TCRdb to the late 2010s). Library prep was done by 5' RACE. For sequencing, an Illumina MiSeq was employed. TCRdb trimmed public reads at Q25 via fastp, called clones via MiXCR and kept in-frame beta chains. Rows merge per CDR3 protein into single entries with the most common DNA and genes. In this sample the table shows 15,000 to 20,000 distinct CDR3 sequences, roughly 8.2% of which occur a single time. Around 33% of the sample is taken by the ten largest. The source material was blood. These receptor sequences come from a male donor with ankylosing spondylitis or in good health (not recorded which).

In this sample, this clonotype turned up a few times. The chain has TRBV30 and TRBJ2-2; unclear D gene. Trimming removed 3 bases at V and 6 bases at J, with 2 bases between. Germline V gives CDR1 GTSNPN, CDR2 SVGIG (reference sequence). This CDR3 is 10 amino acids long. The DNA for the CDR3 is TGTGCCTGGAGCTCCGGGGAGCTGTTTTTT. Translating it yields CAWSSGELFF. The full variable domain, rest sourced from reference TRBV30 and TRBJ2-2, is SQTIHQWPATLVQPVGSPLSLECTVEGTSNPNLYWYRQAAGRGLQLLFYSVGIGQISSEVPQNLSASRPQDRQFILSSKKLLLSDSGFYLCAWSSGELFFGEGSRLTVL.

This clonotype was observed many times. The rearrangement uses TRBV12-3 or TRBV12-4 and TRBJ2-2, with D possibly matching TRBD1 (7 bases). The CDR3 is made up of 16 amino acids. V dropped 3 bases and J dropped 7 bases, with 18 bases sitting between them. Here the CDR3 reads CASSLVPGGGGGELFF. The CDR3 DNA follows: TGTGCCAGCAGTTTGGTCCCAGGGGGAGGAGGCGGGGAGCTGTTTTTT.

The CDR3: CASSLKADKLFF. Here the CDR3 DNA reads TGTGCCAGCAGCCTAAAGGCCGACAAACTGTTTTTT. The chain couples TRBV3-1 to TRBJ1-4, with D hard to call. CDR1 is LGHDT and CDR2 is YNNKEL in the germline V gene (reference sequence). The CDR3 totals 12 residues. The germline V and J ends were trimmed by 4 bases and 11 bases, with 11 bases remaining between them. Variable domain in full (rest from reference TRBV3-1 and TRBJ1-4): DTAVSQTPKYLVTQMGNDKSIKCEQNLGHDTMYWYKQDSKKFLKIMFSYNNKELIINETVPNRFSPKSPDKAHLNLHINSLELGDSAVYFCASSLKADKLFFGSGTQLSVL.

The CDR3 sequence is CASSPTGAGRPQHF. The CDR3 DNA sequence: TGTGCCAGCAGCCCGACAGGCGCCGGTAGGCCCCAGCATTTT. J is TRBJ1-5 and V is TRBV6-2 or TRBV6-3; perhaps TRBD1 as D (6 bases). This CDR3 is 14 amino acids long. Germline V gene sequence: CDR1 MNHEY, CDR2 SVGEGT. V was cut by 6 bases and J by 9 bases, with 18 bases left in between.

In its sample, this clonotype was seen many times. V gene TRBV12-3 or TRBV12-4 combines with J gene TRBJ2-3, with D possibly being TRBD2 (6 bases). The CDR3 loop spans 15 amino acids. V lost 6 bases to trimming and J lost 3 bases, with 16 bases between them. The CDR3 nucleotides read TGTGCCAGCAGCCTTTACGGGGGACGGACAGATACGCAGTATTTT. Translation gives CASSLYGGRTDTQYF.

The chain recombines TRBV5-1 with TRBJ2-5; TRBD2 matches 8 bases. The germline CDR1 and CDR2 sequences are SGHRS and YFSETQ. CDR3 length: 18 residues. With 4 bases clipped from V and 2 bases from J, the junction kept 16 bases outside the gene matches. The CDR3 nucleotides read TGCGCCAGCAGCCCCAACATACGTGGAGCGGGGGCACAAGAGACCCAGTACTTC. It specifies CASSPNIRGAGAQETQYF. Together with reference TRBV5-1 and TRBJ2-5, the CDR3 gives the full variable domain: KAGVTQTPRYLIKTRGQQVTLSCSPISGHRSVSWYQQTPGQGLQFLFEYFSETQRNKGNFPGRFSGRQFSNSRSEMNVSTLELGDSALYLCASSPNIRGAGAQETQYFGPGTRLLVL.

This clonotype was detected ten times or more. The V call is TRBV20-1, the J call TRBJ2-3; D may be TRBD1 or TRBD2 (7 bases each). V shed 6 bases and J shed 4 bases, with 14 bases lying between them. This CDR3 has 13 amino acids. Looked up from germline, CDR1 is DFQATT and CDR2 is SNEGSKA (reference sequence). The DNA for the CDR3 is TGCAGTGCCCCAGGGGGGGGACCAGATACGCAGTATTTT. Residues: CSAPGGGPDTQYF.

This clonotype showed up many times. V gene TRBV13 combines with J gene TRBJ2-2; no clear D gene. CDR3 length equals 16 residues. CDR1 is PRHDT, CDR2 FYEKMQ, per germline (reference sequence). V lost 2 bases and J lost 1, with 11 bases in between. The CDR3 DNA sequence: TGTGCCAGCAGCTTACAGATTCAGCTGAACACCGGGGAGCTGTTTTTT. It specifies CASSLQIQLNTGELFF. The whole variable domain, filled in from reference TRBV13 and TRBJ2-2, reads AAGVIQSPRHLIKEKRETATLKCYPIPRHDTVYWYQQGPGQDPQFLISFYEKMQSDKGSIPDRFSAQQFSDYHSELNMSSLELGDSALYFCASSLQIQLNTGELFFGEGSRLTVL.

V is TRBV11-2 and J is TRBJ2-1, with D possibly matching TRBD1 (6 bases). This CDR3 has 14 amino acids. Trimming shortened V by 3 bases and J by 6 bases, and 12 bases separated the two germline ends. Germline CDR1 is SGHAT and CDR2 is FQNNGV. CDR3 region: CASSFRQVSNEQFF. The CDR3 DNA reads TGTGCCAGCAGCTTCCGACAGGTGAGCAATGAGCAGTTCTTC.

This sequence joins TRBV20-1 and TRBJ2-1; D gene uncertain. Trimming took 1 base from V and 1 from J, leaving 11 bases between them. Germline V lookup: CDR1 DFQATT, CDR2 SNEGSKA (reference sequence). The CDR3 runs to 15 residues. The CDR3 DNA reads as TGCAGTGCTAGAGGCGCCTTTGGGTCCTACAATGAGCAGTTCTTC. Its translation is CSARGAFGSYNEQFF.

The sample holds many counts of this clonotype. The chain links TRBV7-3 to TRBJ2-2; D is unresolved. The CDR3 loop spans 12 amino acids. Germline CDR1 and CDR2: SGHTA and FQGTGA. V lost 2 bases and J 6 bases, leaving 4 bases between the germline ends. The CDR3: CASSLGAGELFF. CDR3 DNA sequence: TGTGCCAGCAGCTTAGGGGCCGGGGAGCTGTTTTTT.

Only a few counts were recorded for this clonotype. The chain employs TRBV13 and TRBJ1-1; 11 bases match TRBD1. In germline, CDR1 is PRHDT, CDR2 FYEKMQ (reference sequence). The CDR3 is 16 residues long. V dropped 5 bases and J dropped 3; count of bases not matched to a gene: 8. The CDR3 nucleotides read TGTGCCAGCAGCCCCGCCGGGACAGGGGGGGACACTGAAGCTTTCTTT. Its translation is CASSPAGTGGDTEAFF.

At least ten counts were recorded for this clonotype. This chain connects TRBV6-2 or TRBV6-3 to TRBJ2-3, with 11 bases identical to TRBD2. CDR3 size: 15 residues. Per the germline V gene, CDR1 is MNHEY and CDR2 is SVGEGT. J gave up 2 bases and V 6 bases, and 4 bases lay outside the gene matches. The CDR3 region has the DNA TGTGCCAGCAGACTAGCGGGAGACACCACAGATACGCAGTATTTT. Translating gives CASRLAGDTTDTQYF.

This rearrangement joins TRBV6-2 or TRBV6-3 to TRBJ2-7; 9 positions agree with TRBD2. Germline CDR1 is MNHEY and CDR2 is SVGEGT. V dropped 4 bases and J dropped 4; count of bases not matched to a gene: 11. This CDR3 has 16 amino acids. The CDR3 sequence is CASSSERTSDRYEQYF. CDR3 DNA: TGTGCCAGCAGTTCCGAACGGACTAGCGATCGATACGAGCAGTACTTC.